Listed below are T cell receptor beta chains from one sample, sequenced in a study of PD-L1 blockade in urothelial cancer. Only in-frame clones appear in the TCRdb table, and some are missing; sequencing was by immunoSEQ multiplex PCR. The sample yields roughly 60,000 clones, over 75% seen once. The sequencing here drew on PBMCs, taken around atezolizumab (anti-PD-L1) treatment. Source of these receptors: a man aged 70-80 years with urothelial cancer. Both conserved end residues are part of each CDR3. Each record gives: J gene, V gene, clone size, D gene, CDR3 DNA, CDR3 protein. A D gene is named only where the DNA matches it firmly. Size is stated for part of the rows, as once, few or many counts, or as a class when the clone is expanded.

J gene: TRBJ2-7; V gene: TRBV6-1; clone size: NA; D gene: NA; CDR3 DNA: TGTGCCAGCAGTGAAGGGATAGCGGACCCCTACGAGCAGTACTTC; CDR3 protein: CASSEGIADPYEQYF
J gene: TRBJ2-3; V gene: TRBV11-3; clone size: once; D gene: NA; CDR3 DNA: TGTGCCAGCAGCTTAGGAGAAAGCACAGATACGCAGTATTTT; CDR3 protein: CASSLGESTDTQYF
J gene: TRBJ1-2; V gene: TRBV27; clone size: NA; D gene: TRBD1; CDR3 DNA: TGTGCCAGCAGTAGCACAGGGGGCTATGGCTACACCTTC; CDR3 protein: CASSSTGGYGYTF
J gene: TRBJ2-2; V gene: TRBV18; clone size: once; D gene: TRBD1; CDR3 DNA: TGTGCCAGCTCACAGTGGGGACAGGAGAACACCGGGGAGCTGTTTTTT; CDR3 protein: CASSQWGQENTGELFF
J gene: TRBJ2-1; V gene: TRBV4-1; clone size: NA; D gene: TRBD2; CDR3 DNA: TGCGCCAGCAGCCAAGGAAGGGCTAGCGGGAGTTTCTACAATGAGCAGTTCTTC; CDR3 protein: CASSQGRASGSFYNEQFF
J gene: TRBJ1-2; V gene: TRBV10-2; clone size: NA; D gene: NA; CDR3 DNA: TGCGCCAGCAGTGATTGGGGGCTGAGGTCCGCCTATGGCTACACCTTC; CDR3 protein: CASSDWGLRSAYGYTF
J gene: TRBJ2-2; V gene: TRBV11-3; clone size: NA; D gene: NA; CDR3 DNA: TGTGCCAGCAGTTCGGACAAGAGGAGTTCCGGGGAGCTGTTTTTT; CDR3 protein: CASSSDKRSSGELFF
J gene: TRBJ2-1; V gene: TRBV11-2; clone size: once; D gene: TRBD2; CDR3 DNA: TGTGCCAGCAGCTTCAGCGGGAGTACGTCCTACAATGAGCAGTTCTTC; CDR3 protein: CASSFSGSTSYNEQFF
J gene: TRBJ2-7; V gene: TRBV5-5; clone size: few; D gene: NA; CDR3 DNA: TGTGCCAGCACTCCCTCAACAGACTCCTACGAGCAGTACTTC; CDR3 protein: CASTPSTDSYEQYF
J gene: TRBJ1-1; V gene: TRBV28; clone size: NA; D gene: NA; CDR3 DNA: TGTGCCAGCAGTGCGGGTAGGATCATGAACACTGAAGCTTTCTTT; CDR3 protein: CASSAGRIMNTEAFF
J gene: TRBJ2-7; V gene: TRBV6-6; clone size: NA; D gene: NA; CDR3 DNA: TGTGCCAGCAGTTACTCGAGCCAGGGGTTGATCGAGCATTACTTC; CDR3 protein: CASSYSSQGLIEHYF
J gene: TRBJ2-1; V gene: TRBV2; clone size: NA; D gene: TRBD1; CDR3 DNA: TGTGCCAGCAGTGAATGGGGACAGAGCCTCTACAATGAGCAGTTCTTC; CDR3 protein: CASSEWGQSLYNEQFF
J gene: TRBJ1-2; V gene: TRBV18; clone size: NA; D gene: TRBD1; CDR3 DNA: TGTGCCAGCTCACCCGGCGTTACGACAGGGAACTATGGCTACACCTTC; CDR3 protein: CASSPGVTTGNYGYTF
J gene: TRBJ2-2; V gene: TRBV30; clone size: NA; D gene: TRBD2; CDR3 DNA: TGTGCCTGGAACGGCCATAGCGGGAGAGGCGGGGAGCTGTTTTTT; CDR3 protein: CAWNGHSGRGGELFF
J gene: TRBJ2-2; V gene: TRBV7-9; clone size: NA; D gene: TRBD1; CDR3 DNA: TGTGCCAGCAGCCCCGGGACAGGAGGCACCGGGGAGCTGTTTTTT; CDR3 protein: CASSPGTGGTGELFF
J gene: TRBJ2-3; V gene: TRBV7-2; clone size: NA; D gene: TRBD2; CDR3 DNA: TGTGCCAGCAGCTTAGTGGCTAGCGGGATAGGAGATACGCAGTATTTT; CDR3 protein: CASSLVASGIGDTQYF
J gene: TRBJ2-3; V gene: TRBV18; clone size: NA; D gene: NA; CDR3 DNA: TGTGCCAGCTCACCGGGAAGGGAGGATACGCAGTATTTT; CDR3 protein: CASSPGREDTQYF
J gene: TRBJ2-1; V gene: TRBV29-1; clone size: NA; D gene: TRBD2; CDR3 DNA: TGCAGCGTGGCCAAAGCGGGAGTGACACTTAATGAGCAGTTCTTC; CDR3 protein: CSVAKAGVTLNEQFF
J gene: TRBJ1-1; V gene: TRBV13; clone size: NA; D gene: NA; CDR3 DNA: TGTGCCAGCGGGAAGGGCGGGGACACTGAAGCTTTCTTT; CDR3 protein: CASGKGGDTEAFF
J gene: TRBJ2-3; V gene: TRBV19; clone size: NA; D gene: TRBD2; CDR3 DNA: TGTGCCAGTAGTATCAGGCTAGCGGGAGCAGATACGCAGTATTTT; CDR3 protein: CASSIRLAGADTQYF
J gene: TRBJ2-6; V gene: TRBV5-5; clone size: NA; D gene: NA; CDR3 DNA: TGTGCCAGCAGCTTTTCAGGGTTTGGGGCCAACGTCCTGACTTTC; CDR3 protein: CASSFSGFGANVLTF
J gene: TRBJ2-7; V gene: TRBV29-1; clone size: NA; D gene: NA; CDR3 DNA: TGCAGCGTTGAAGGCCCAGGGCCGAACTCCTACGAGCAGTACTTC; CDR3 protein: CSVEGPGPNSYEQYF
J gene: TRBJ2-3; V gene: TRBV10-2; clone size: NA; D gene: TRBD2; CDR3 DNA: TGCGCCAGCAGTGTCCCCGGACTAGCGGGAGACGGCACAGATACGCAGTATTTT; CDR3 protein: CASSVPGLAGDGTDTQYF
J gene: TRBJ2-5; V gene: TRBV5-4; clone size: NA; D gene: TRBD2; CDR3 DNA: TGTGCTAGCCAAGGGGCTAGCGGGAGCCAAGAGACCCAGTACTTC; CDR3 protein: CASQGASGSQETQYF
J gene: TRBJ1-1; V gene: TRBV10-3; clone size: once; D gene: TRBD1; CDR3 DNA: TGTGCCATCGGGACAGGGGGCATGAACACTGAAGCTTTCTTT; CDR3 protein: CAIGTGGMNTEAFF
J gene: TRBJ2-5; V gene: TRBV18; clone size: NA; D gene: NA; CDR3 DNA: TGTGCCAGCTCGCGTAGCGGTCAAGAGACCCAGTACTTC; CDR3 protein: CASSRSGQETQYF
J gene: TRBJ2-3; V gene: TRBV13; clone size: NA; D gene: NA; CDR3 DNA: TGTGCCAGCAGCTTTCTGAGCGGGAGCACAGATACGCAGTATTTT; CDR3 protein: CASSFLSGSTDTQYF
J gene: TRBJ2-5; V gene: TRBV9; clone size: NA; D gene: TRBD2; CDR3 DNA: TGTGCCAGCGCCCCCACTAGCGGGAGTATAGAGACCCAGTACTTC; CDR3 protein: CASAPTSGSIETQYF